The source of this T cell receptor (beta chain) is a study of blood T cells in healthy people across ages. This clonotype was detected a few times. Its antigen is not identified. V was pared by 4 bases and J by 1 base, with 8 bases of the junction left unmatched. The CDR3 consists of 19 residues. Germline loops: CDR1 KGHDR, CDR2 SFDVKD. Next came a second PCR, run for roughly 6 to 11 cycles, which used a sample-barcoded 5' primer along with a J-beta primer mix. A single record per CDR3 protein comes from TCRdb applying MiXCR to the 5' RACE reads. The data contain approximately 2,000,000 distinct CDR3 sequences, more than 35% of them seen just once; the ten biggest clones take up more than 20%. Study-level results: Older age went with lower TCR beta diversity per million T cells, in a roughly linear way.

Input material: blood. This chain connects TRBV24-1 to TRBJ2-1, with TRBD2 matching over 14 bases. The TCR comes from a human donor in good health. Here the CDR3 reads CATSDPGLAGASSYNEQFF. In DNA, the CDR3 is TGTGCCACCAGTGACCCGGGACTAGCGGGGGCTTCGTCCTACAATGAGCAGTTCTTC.